Shown below are 29 T cell receptor beta chains from a single sample sequenced in a study of control samples from healthy donors and cancer patients. Method: immunoSEQ multiplex PCR; TCRdb's copy keeps in-frame clones and lacks some. The profile covers about 92,000 clones, with roughly four fifths appearing a single time and over 7.5% taken by the ten largest. Sequenced material: blood. These receptors were taken from a woman aged 55-70 years in good health.

The chain carries TRBV6-1 and TRBJ1-2; possible D gene TRBD1, 6 bases. The CDR3 is 16 residues long. The germline V gene encodes CDR1 MNHNS and CDR2 SASEGT. Trimming removed 0 bases from V and 7 bases from J, with 18 bases in between. CDR3: CASSEAYRVQGVGYTF. The CDR3 bases are TGTGCCAGCAGTGAAGCGTACAGGGTTCAGGGAGTTGGCTACACCTTC.

This clone was seen a single time. The chain combines TRBV27 with TRBJ2-7; 8 bases line up with TRBD1. CDR1 is MNHEY, CDR2 SMNVEV, per germline (reference sequence). CDR3 length equals 19 residues. J lost 0 bases, V lost 4 bases, and 17 bases had no gene match. For the CDR3, the DNA is TGTGCCAGCAGTTCCCGGGACAGGATAGCTGCCGGAAGCTCCTACGAGCAGTACTTC. It encodes CASSSRDRIAAGSSYEQYF.

The gene calls are TRBV7-2 and TRBJ1-5; a possible D gene is TRBD1 (6 bases). The germline CDR1 and CDR2 sequences are SGHTA and FQGNSA. This CDR3 is built from 13 residues. V lost 6 bases and J lost 3, with 9 bases in between. The CDR3 DNA sequence: TGTGCCAGCAGACGGACAGTCAATCAGCCCCAGCATTTT. Amino acids: CASRRTVNQPQHF.

This clone was counted a few times. This chain uses TRBV7-9 with TRBJ1-5, with 11 bases fitting TRBD1. After removal of 2 bases from V and 4 bases from J, the junction contained 7 bases not matched to a gene. Per the germline V gene, CDR1 is SEHNR and CDR2 is FQNEAQ (reference sequence). The CDR3 extends over 17 amino acids. This CDR3 reads CASSLSGTGGPNQPQHF. The CDR3 region has the DNA TGTGCCAGCAGCTTATCTGGGACAGGGGGACCTAATCAGCCCCAGCATTTT.

This clone has only one observation. The chain employs TRBV7-9 and TRBJ1-2, with D maybe TRBD1 (5 bases). Trimming stripped 2 bases from V and 6 bases from J, with 19 bases between. CDR1 and CDR2 from the germline V gene are SEHNR and FQNEAQ (reference sequence). This CDR3 region has 16 residues. For the CDR3, the DNA is TGTGCCAGCAGCTTATTGGGAAGGAGCAGGGTCAATGGCTACACCTTC. Its translation: CASSLLGRSRVNGYTF. Full variable domain (missing parts from reference TRBV7-9 and TRBJ1-2): DTGVSQNPRHKITKRGQNVTFRCDPISEHNRLYWYRQTLGQGPEFLTYFQNEAQLEKSRLLSDRFSAERPKGSFSTLEIQRTEQGDSAMYLCASSLLGRSRVNGYTFGSGTRLTVV.

This clone was seen a handful of times. This chain joins TRBV5-8 and TRBJ2-7, with D possibly being TRBD1 (7 bases). Germline CDR1 reads SGHTS; CDR2 reads YDEGEE. Trimming removed 1 base at V and 4 bases at J, with 12 bases between. The CDR3 runs to 14 residues. CDR3 loop: CASSLLQGGYEQYF. The CDR3 nucleotides read TGTGCCAGCAGCTTGTTGCAGGGGGGTTACGAGCAGTACTTC.

The gene calls are TRBV18 and TRBJ1-2; D is uncertain. Trimming left V 0 bases short and J 6 bases short, with 17 bases between. The CDR3 sequence is 16 residues long. Germline-derived CDR1 and CDR2 are KGHSH and LQKENI. CDR3 in amino acids: CASSPPQEVRGDGYTF. Written as DNA, the CDR3 is TGTGCCAGCTCACCACCGCAGGAAGTACGTGGGGATGGCTACACCTTC.

V is TRBV5-8 and J is TRBJ1-1; D not resolved. The V end was cut by 2 bases, the J end by 0 bases, with 8 bases between. Germline V gives CDR1 SGHTS, CDR2 YDEGEE. This CDR3 comprises 14 residues. CDR3 in DNA: TGTGCCAGCAGCTTCCCCATCCTGAACACTGAAGCTTTCTTT. Protein: CASSFPILNTEAFF.

This clone was observed a handful of times. The chain has TRBV6-6 and TRBJ1-2; D gene unclear. Trimming removed 4 bases from V and 13 bases from J, with 13 bases in between. Per germline, CDR1 MNHNY and CDR2 SVGAGI (reference sequence). The CDR3 is 11 residues long. The CDR3 DNA follows: TGTGCCAGCAGTTCCCCGGTTGAGAGCACCTTC. Encoded protein: CASSSPVESTF.

The CDR3 nucleotides are TGCGCCAGCAGCCAAGGTAGGATGAACCAAGAGACCCAGTACTTC. Protein: CASSQGRMNQETQYF. The J gene is TRBJ2-5, the V gene TRBV4-1; no clear D. CDR3 size: 15 residues. Trimming took 1 base from V and 0 from J, leaving 9 bases between them. Germline assignment: CDR1 MGHRA and CDR2 YSYEKL.

The gene calls are TRBV2 and TRBJ1-1; D unresolved. Between the trimmed V and J ends, which lost 8 bases and 1 base, there was a span of 17 bases. The CDR3 sequence is 15 residues long. The germline gives CDR1 SNHLY, CDR2 FYNNEI. The CDR3 bases are TGTGCCAGCTATGATCGAAGCCTACAGAACACTGAAGCTTTCTTT. Protein product: CASYDRSLQNTEAFF. Full variable domain (missing parts from reference TRBV2 and TRBJ1-1): EPEVTQTPSHQVTQMGQEVILRCVPISNHLYFYWYRQILGQKVEFLVSFYNNEISEKSEIFDDQFSVERPDGSNFTLKIRSTKLEDSAMYFCASYDRSLQNTEAFFGQGTRLTVV.

The chain carries TRBV5-1 and TRBJ1-1, with D tentatively TRBD1 (6 bases). The V gene lost 4 bases and the J gene lost 1 base, with 8 bases spanning the gap. Per germline, CDR1 SGHRS and CDR2 YFSETQ. The CDR3 totals 13 residues. This chain's CDR3 is CASSQDRNTEAFF. The CDR3 bases are TGCGCCAGCAGCCAGGACAGGAACACTGAAGCTTTCTTT. Using reference TRBV5-1 and TRBJ1-1 for the parts outside the CDR3, the full variable domain is KAGVTQTPRYLIKTRGQQVTLSCSPISGHRSVSWYQQTPGQGLQFLFEYFSETQRNKGNFPGRFSGRQFSNSRSEMNVSTLELGDSALYLCASSQDRNTEAFFGQGTRLTVV.

The CDR3: CASSIYKRDSPLHF. The CDR3 DNA follows: TGTGCCAGTAGTATATATAAGCGGGATTCACCCCTCCACTTT. The chain couples TRBV19 to TRBJ1-6; D remains unclear. The CDR3 contains 14 residues. CDR1 is LNHDA, CDR2 SQIVND, per germline (reference sequence). Trimming took off 2 bases at V and 8 bases at J, with 10 bases between the two ends.

The DNA of the CDR3 is TGTGCCAGTAGTCCCACCCTGGACAGTTACAATCAGCCCCAGCATTTT. Amino acid sequence: CASSPTLDSYNQPQHF. The chain uses TRBV19 and TRBJ1-5; D may be TRBD1 (6 bases). The CDR3 spans 16 residues. The V and J ends lost 5 bases and 3 bases respectively, with 17 bases between them. Germline CDR1 is LNHDA and CDR2 is SQIVND (reference sequence).

As DNA, the CDR3 is TGTGCCAGCAGTTACGGGGGTCGACAGGGAAGACTGTTTTTT. Translation: CASSYGGRQGRLFF. This rearrangement joins TRBV6-6 to TRBJ1-4; 7 bases map to TRBD1. Germline loops: CDR1 MNHNY, CDR2 SVGAGI (reference sequence). CDR3 length: 14 amino acids. V lost 2 bases to trimming and J lost 13 bases; unmatched junction nucleotides: 10.

This rearrangement joins TRBV9 to TRBJ1-5; possibly TRBD1 for D (5 bases). The CDR3 covers 13 residues. Germline V gives CDR1 SGDLS, CDR2 YYNGEE. V lost 4 bases and J lost 9, with 14 bases in between. The CDR3 is CASSLTGLGPQHF. The CDR3 DNA is TGTGCCAGCAGCCTCACAGGTCTTGGGCCCCAGCATTTT.

The genes are TRBV7-2 and TRBJ1-4; D unresolved. CDR3 length equals 21 residues. The V end was cut by 0 bases, the J end by 0 bases, with 23 bases between. CDR1 is SGHTA and CDR2 is FQGNSA in the germline V gene. The CDR3 nucleotides are TGTGCCAGCAGCTTAGCTCAATTTGTGGGTAGGGAATCTGCAACTAATGAAAAACTGTTTTTT. Its translation: CASSLAQFVGRESATNEKLFF. The whole variable domain, remainder taken from reference TRBV7-2 and TRBJ1-4, is GAGVSQSPSNKVTEKGKDVELRCDPISGHTALYWYRQSLGQGLEFLIYFQGNSAPDKSGLPSDRFSAERTGGSVSTLTIQRTQQEDSAVYLCASSLAQFVGRESATNEKLFFGSGTQLSVL.

The V call is TRBV4-2, the J call TRBJ2-3; TRBD2 matches at 8 bases. This CDR3 has 16 residues. Trimming cost V 0 bases and J 4 bases; bases outside gene matches: 6. Looked up from germline, CDR1 is LGHNA and CDR2 is YNFKEQ. DNA for the CDR3: TGTGCCAGCAGCCAAGAGGGGACTAGAGTTTCAGATACGCAGTATTTT. Protein sequence: CASSQEGTRVSDTQYF.

This chain links TRBV3-1 (or the pseudogene TRBV3-2) with TRBJ1-3; D ambiguous. V was shortened by 4 bases and J by 10 bases, with 11 bases between the two germline ends. The CDR3 runs to 12 residues. Germline V CDR1 and CDR2: LGHDT, YNNKEL (reference sequence). This CDR3 is CASSPSPNTIYF. The CDR3 DNA sequence: TGTGCCAGCAGCCCGAGCCCCAATACCATATATTTT.

This rearrangement joins TRBV2 to TRBJ1-4; 10 positions match TRBD1. Germline trimming cut 8 bases from V and 3 bases from J; bases unmatched to any gene: 12. There are 17 residues in the CDR3. Germline-derived CDR1 and CDR2 are SNHLY and FYNNEI. CDR3 protein: CASRRGGQGSANEKLFF. The CDR3 DNA reads TGTGCCAGCCGACGGGGGGGACAGGGGTCCGCTAATGAAAAACTGTTTTTT.

J is TRBJ2-1 and V is TRBV5-1, with a weak D call TRBD1 (5 bases). CDR3 size: 14 residues. V was clipped by 4 bases and J by 0 bases, with 8 bases between them. In germline, CDR1 is SGHRS, CDR2 YFSETQ. The CDR3 nucleotides are TGCGCCAGCAGCGACAGCCTCTCCTACAATGAGCAGTTCTTC. Its translation is CASSDSLSYNEQFF.

The CDR3 nucleotides read TGCGCCAGCAGAGCGGGACAGGGGGCAGGGGAGACCCAGTACTTC. The encoded protein is CASRAGQGAGETQYF. The chain joins TRBV10-2 to TRBJ2-5, with 12 bases aligning to TRBD1. The CDR3 is 15 residues long. The germline V gene encodes CDR1 WSHSY and CDR2 SAAADI. V lost 6 bases, J lost 5 bases, and 7 bases stayed unmatched.

This rearrangement joins TRBV28 to TRBJ1-2; 8 bases agree with TRBD1. V gave up 9 bases and J gave up 4 bases; unmatched junction bases: 7. Germline V gives CDR1 MDHEN, CDR2 SYDVKM. The CDR3 has 13 residues. CDR3 sequence: CASQGAWVYGYTF. The CDR3 bases are TGTGCCAGTCAGGGGGCTTGGGTCTATGGCTACACCTTC.

The rearrangement uses TRBV6-6 and TRBJ2-7; 7 nucleotides line up with TRBD2. V was clipped by 7 bases and J by 0 bases; unmatched bases: 9. The CDR3 runs 15 residues. Germline CDR1 is MNHNY and CDR2 is SVGAGI (reference sequence). For the CDR3, the DNA is TGTGCCAGCACCATAACTAGCGAGAGCTCCTACGAGCAGTACTTC. It codes for CASTITSESSYEQYF.

This clone appeared once. The rearrangement joins TRBV7-2 to TRBJ1-3; 8 bases map to TRBD1. CDR1 and CDR2 from the germline V gene are SGHTA and FQGNSA. V shed 3 bases, J shed 3 bases, and the junction held 4 bases outside the gene matches. The CDR3 is 15 amino acids. The CDR3 loop is CASSFPDRGGNTIYF. The CDR3 DNA is TGTGCCAGCAGCTTCCCTGACAGGGGTGGAAACACCATATATTTT.

This clone showed up just once. The chain links TRBV24-1 to TRBJ1-4, with D possibly matching TRBD1 (6 bases). V was clipped by 5 bases and J by 7 bases, with 16 bases between them. Germline V lookup: CDR1 KGHDR, CDR2 SFDVKD. The CDR3 contains 15 residues. DNA of the CDR3: TGTGCCACCAGTGGGCGTGGGGGCCCTGCTGAAAAACTGTTTTTT. Translating gives CATSGRGGPAEKLFF.

The J gene is TRBJ1-5, the V gene TRBV19; weak D call: TRBD1 (6 bases). CDR1 is LNHDA, CDR2 SQIVND, per germline (reference sequence). The CDR3 is 14 amino acids. V was pared by 7 bases and J by 4 bases, with 14 bases between. CDR3 protein: CASNLQGTNQPQHF. The CDR3 coding sequence is TGTGCCAGTAACCTACAGGGAACGAATCAGCCCCAGCATTTT.

The chain uses TRBV10-3 and TRBJ2-1; a weak D match, TRBD1 (5 bases). V lost 6 bases and J lost 8, with 14 bases in between. Germline V gene sequence: CDR1 ENHRY, CDR2 SYGVKD. This CDR3 is built from 13 residues. In DNA form, the CDR3 reads TGTGCCATCAGAAGGGGTCTCAATGATGAGCAGTTCTTC. This gives the protein CAIRRGLNDEQFF.

The chain employs TRBV7-2 and TRBJ2-7, with 8 bases matching TRBD1. This CDR3 is 15 amino acids long. In germline, CDR1 is SGHTA, CDR2 FQGNSA. The V and J ends lost 5 bases and 4 bases, in that order; junction bases with no gene match: 10. DNA of the CDR3: TGTGCCAGCAGCCCTACCTCTGGACAGGGATACGAGCAGTACTTC. It codes for CASSPTSGQGYEQYF.